The 21 T cell receptor beta chains below were found in one sample sequenced in a study of shared clonotypes between healthy human individuals (dated by TCRdb to the early 2020s). The protocol used for the library was the immunoSEQ multiplex PCR assay. This immuneACCESS table, as held by TCRdb, lists in-frame sequences with V and J called but not all clones. Of the missing ones, under half trace to an unresolved V gene in checked studies; the others have no known cause. The sample table lists 1.6 million or so clones, around 95% of them with a count of one. Of the sample, roughly 1.2% falls within the top ten clones. Material for sequencing was naive CD4+ T cells sorted from blood. The cell subset or site tag for this specimen amounts to: CD45RA+ positively selected. The receptor set was obtained from a man aged 30-40 years in good health.

The chain carries TRBV6-1 and TRBJ1-1; D remains ambiguous. Germline CDR1 and CDR2: MNHNS and SASEGT. The V end was cut by 8 bases, the J end by 1 base, with 11 bases between. The CDR3 is made up of 13 amino acids. The DNA for the CDR3 is TGTGCCAGCGGAAGGGATTGGAACACTGAAGCTTTCTTT. This codes for CASGRDWNTEAFF.

This clone was counted only a few times. The chain couples TRBV7-9 to TRBJ2-6; D remains ambiguous. V lost 3 bases and J lost 1, with 4 bases in between. There are 14 residues in the CDR3. Per germline, CDR1 SEHNR and CDR2 FQNEAQ (reference sequence). The CDR3 protein is CASSFRSGANVLTF. CDR3 nucleotides: TGTGCCAGCAGCTTCCGTTCTGGGGCCAACGTCCTGACTTTC. The complete variable domain, with remaining parts taken from reference TRBV7-9 and TRBJ2-6, reads DTGVSQNPRHKITKRGQNVTFRCDPISEHNRLYWYRQTLGQGPEFLTYFQNEAQLEKSRLLSDRFSAERPKGSFSTLEIQRTEQGDSAMYLCASSFRSGANVLTFGAGSRLTVL.

The chain carries TRBV6-9 and TRBJ2-7, with 8 nucleotides matching TRBD1. J lost 3 bases, V lost 2 bases, and 9 bases had no gene match. The CDR3 has 16 amino acids. Germline V CDR1 and CDR2: MNHGY, SVAAGI. The CDR3, as DNA: TGTGCCAGCAGTTATCCTATTCGGACAGGGAGCTACGAGCAGTACTTC. Encoded protein: CASSYPIRTGSYEQYF.

The chain recombines TRBV19 with TRBJ2-2; D remains ambiguous. The germline CDR1 and CDR2 sequences are LNHDA and SQIVND (reference sequence). This CDR3 region has 15 residues. The V and J ends lost 2 bases and 4 bases respectively, with 11 bases between them. CDR3 DNA: TGTGCCAGTAGTATACAGGCCAAAGCCACCGGGGAGCTGTTTTTT. Translated, it gives CASSIQAKATGELFF.

The chain combines TRBV7-2 with TRBJ2-7; D tentatively reads TRBD1 or TRBD2 (5 bases each). V lost 1 base and J lost 6, with 16 bases in between. The CDR3 extends over 15 amino acids. Looked up from germline, CDR1 is SGHTA and CDR2 is FQGNSA. In DNA, the CDR3 is TGTGCCAGCAGCTTAGTCTCGGGCTCTGGGGGCGAGCAGTACTTC. This codes for CASSLVSGSGGEQYF. The full variable domain, with the rest looked up from reference TRBV7-2 and TRBJ2-7, is GAGVSQSPSNKVTEKGKDVELRCDPISGHTALYWYRQSLGQGLEFLIYFQGNSAPDKSGLPSDRFSAERTGGSVSTLTIQRTQQEDSAVYLCASSLVSGSGGEQYFGPGTRLTVT.

This chain connects TRBV6-6 to TRBJ1-2; the D gene is possibly TRBD1 (5 bases). CDR1 is MNHNY, CDR2 SVGAGI, per germline (reference sequence). V was trimmed by 5 bases and J by 4 bases, leaving 17 bases between them. This CDR3 comprises 15 residues. The CDR3 reads CASSPQSQGVYGYTF. The CDR3 region has the DNA TGTGCCAGCAGTCCCCAGTCGCAGGGCGTCTATGGCTACACCTTC.

This chain uses TRBV5-1 with TRBJ2-1, with 8 bases lining up with TRBD2. This CDR3 is 15 amino acids long. J was trimmed by 8 bases and V by 4 bases; bases with no gene match: 11. CDR1 SGHRS and CDR2 YFSETQ come from the germline V gene. The CDR3 protein is CASSPPREGGDEQFF. CDR3 DNA sequence: TGCGCCAGCAGCCCCCCCCGGGAGGGAGGCGATGAGCAGTTCTTC. Full variable domain (remainder filled in from reference TRBV5-1 and TRBJ2-1): KAGVTQTPRYLIKTRGQQVTLSCSPISGHRSVSWYQQTPGQGLQFLFEYFSETQRNKGNFPGRFSGRQFSNSRSEMNVSTLELGDSALYLCASSPPREGGDEQFFGPGTRLTVL.

Written as DNA, the CDR3 is TGCGCCAGCAGCCACTTGGACTACAATGAGCAGTTCTTC. This translates into CASSHLDYNEQFF. This chain joins TRBV5-1 and TRBJ2-1, with D unresolved. Germline CDR1 SGHRS, CDR2 YFSETQ. Trimming shortened V by 4 bases and J by 3 bases, and 8 bases separated the two germline ends. The CDR3 is 13 residues long.

This chain uses TRBV27 with TRBJ2-2, with 7 bases lining up with TRBD1. The CDR3 length is 16 residues. J lost 7 bases, V lost 3 bases, and 11 bases had no gene match. CDR1 is MNHEY and CDR2 is SMNVEV in the germline V gene (reference sequence). The CDR3 loop reads CASSFSRGRGIGELFF. The CDR3 nucleotides read TGTGCCAGCAGTTTTTCGAGGGGGCGAGGGATCGGGGAGCTGTTTTTT.

To note about this clone: This CDR3 is also generated by other DNA sequences in the sample. The chain combines TRBV9 with TRBJ2-1; perhaps TRBD1 as D (5 bases). This CDR3 comprises 13 residues. Trimming left V 0 bases short and J 4 bases short, with 5 bases between. Per germline, CDR1 SGDLS and CDR2 YYNGEE. CDR3 nucleotides: TGTGCCAGCAGCGTAGACAGGTACAATGAGCAGTTCTTC. Its protein product is CASSVDRYNEQFF.

The CDR3 DNA sequence: TGTGCCAGCAGTGTAGGGACTAGCGGGGGGACCCAGTACTTC. Its translation: CASSVGTSGGTQYF. V is TRBV2 and J is TRBJ2-5, with TRBD2 matching over 14 bases. J was trimmed by 7 bases and V by 4 bases; bases with no gene match: 2. Germline CDR1 reads SNHLY; CDR2 reads FYNNEI. The CDR3 has 14 residues.

The chain has TRBV15 and TRBJ2-7; D gene unclear. The CDR3 has 13 residues. V lost 3 bases, J lost 2 bases, and 8 bases lay in between. Germline loops: CDR1 LNHNV, CDR2 YYDKDF (reference sequence). Written as DNA, the CDR3 is TGTGCCACCAGCAGGGCATCAACCTACGAGCAGTACTTC. This translates into CATSRASTYEQYF.

The CDR3 here is CSVVVGFPGPYNEQFF. The DNA of the CDR3 is TGCAGCGTTGTTGTTGGGTTTCCAGGGCCCTACAATGAGCAGTTCTTC. This chain joins TRBV29-1 and TRBJ2-1; D may be TRBD1 (5 bases). This CDR3 has 16 amino acids. The V gene lost 4 bases and the J gene lost 2 bases, with 18 bases spanning the gap. Germline CDR1 and CDR2: SQVTM and ANQGSEA.

This clone was found once. The chain's CDR3 is CASSQDRFGGKQYF. CDR3 in DNA: TGTGCCAGCAGCCAGGACAGGTTCGGTGGGAAGCAGTACTTC. The V gene is TRBV5-4, the J gene TRBJ2-7; TRBD1 matches 7 bases. In germline, CDR1 is SGHNT, CDR2 YYREEE (reference sequence). CDR3 length: 14 amino acids. J was trimmed by 8 bases and V by 4 bases; bases with no gene match: 12.

The V call is TRBV12-2, the J call TRBJ2-2; TRBD1, the D gene given by the table, was not confirmed from the DNA. TRBV12-2 is reported as a pseudogene. The CDR3 runs to 19 residues. The CDR3 sequence is CASRLARQTRDRGVGELFF. For the CDR3, the DNA is TGTGCAAGTCGCTTAGCGCGACAAACCCGGGACAGGGGTGTCGGGGAGCTGTTTTTT.

In DNA, the CDR3 is TGTGCCAGCAGTGACTCCGGGACTAGCGGGAGTGAGCAGTTCTTC. Encoded protein: CASSDSGTSGSEQFF. This chain joins TRBV6-4 and TRBJ2-1; 14 bases match TRBD2. The germline CDR1 and CDR2 sequences are MRHNA and SNTAGT. This CDR3 is 15 amino acids long. With 0 bases clipped from V and 9 bases from J, the junction kept 1 base outside the gene matches.

CDR3 protein: CAASTSGGYNEQFF. The CDR3 bases are TGTGCCGCCTCTACTAGCGGGGGGTACAATGAGCAGTTCTTC. This chain links TRBV5-4 with TRBJ2-1, with 12 bases that match TRBD2. The V segment lost 10 bases and the J segment 4 bases; nucleotides outside the gene matches: 6. The CDR3 extends over 14 amino acids. CDR1 and CDR2 (germline): SGHNT, YYREEE (reference sequence). Complete variable domain (other parts from reference TRBV5-4 and TRBJ2-1): ETGVTQSPTHLIKTRGQQVTLRCSSQSGHNTVSWYQQALGQGPQFIFQYYREEENGRGNFPPRFSGLQFPNYSSELNVNALELDDSALYLCAASTSGGYNEQFFGPGTRLTVL.

In this sample, this clone turned up once. The rearrangement joins TRBV5-1 to TRBJ2-6; D not certain. V was cut by 1 base and J by 2 bases, with 4 bases left in between. This CDR3 has 14 residues. Germline-derived CDR1 and CDR2 are SGHRS and YFSETQ. Written as DNA, the CDR3 is TGCGCCAGCAGCTTGACCCCTGGGGCCAACGTCCTGACTTTC. This encodes CASSLTPGANVLTF.

The chain employs TRBV27 and TRBJ1-1; TRBD1 is a possible D gene (5 bases). Trimming took off 4 bases at V and 2 bases at J, with 8 bases between the two ends. Germline V gene data show CDR1 as MNHEY and CDR2 as SMNVEV (reference sequence). The CDR3 extends over 13 amino acids. The CDR3, as DNA: TGTGCCAGCAGTTACGACAGCAACACTGAAGCTTTCTTT. It yields the protein CASSYDSNTEAFF.

This clone was observed a single time. The V call is TRBV11-2, the J call TRBJ2-1; TRBD2 agrees at 8 bases. Germline V gene data show CDR1 as SGHAT and CDR2 as FQNNGV. V gave up 5 bases and J gave up 4 bases; unmatched junction bases: 13. The CDR3 covers 17 residues. CDR3 region: CASSLLLAGVAYNEQFF. The CDR3 nucleotides read TGTGCCAGCAGCCTACTTCTAGCGGGTGTTGCATACAATGAGCAGTTCTTC.

This chain links TRBV5-4 with TRBJ2-7; 7 nucleotides line up with TRBD1. CDR1 is SGHNT and CDR2 is YYREEE in the germline V gene (reference sequence). The trim removed 4 bases at V and 6 bases at J, leaving 7 bases unmatched. The CDR3 totals 13 residues. Here the CDR3 reads CASSVGSGGEQYF. The CDR3 bases are TGTGCCAGCAGCGTGGGGTCAGGGGGCGAGCAGTACTTC.